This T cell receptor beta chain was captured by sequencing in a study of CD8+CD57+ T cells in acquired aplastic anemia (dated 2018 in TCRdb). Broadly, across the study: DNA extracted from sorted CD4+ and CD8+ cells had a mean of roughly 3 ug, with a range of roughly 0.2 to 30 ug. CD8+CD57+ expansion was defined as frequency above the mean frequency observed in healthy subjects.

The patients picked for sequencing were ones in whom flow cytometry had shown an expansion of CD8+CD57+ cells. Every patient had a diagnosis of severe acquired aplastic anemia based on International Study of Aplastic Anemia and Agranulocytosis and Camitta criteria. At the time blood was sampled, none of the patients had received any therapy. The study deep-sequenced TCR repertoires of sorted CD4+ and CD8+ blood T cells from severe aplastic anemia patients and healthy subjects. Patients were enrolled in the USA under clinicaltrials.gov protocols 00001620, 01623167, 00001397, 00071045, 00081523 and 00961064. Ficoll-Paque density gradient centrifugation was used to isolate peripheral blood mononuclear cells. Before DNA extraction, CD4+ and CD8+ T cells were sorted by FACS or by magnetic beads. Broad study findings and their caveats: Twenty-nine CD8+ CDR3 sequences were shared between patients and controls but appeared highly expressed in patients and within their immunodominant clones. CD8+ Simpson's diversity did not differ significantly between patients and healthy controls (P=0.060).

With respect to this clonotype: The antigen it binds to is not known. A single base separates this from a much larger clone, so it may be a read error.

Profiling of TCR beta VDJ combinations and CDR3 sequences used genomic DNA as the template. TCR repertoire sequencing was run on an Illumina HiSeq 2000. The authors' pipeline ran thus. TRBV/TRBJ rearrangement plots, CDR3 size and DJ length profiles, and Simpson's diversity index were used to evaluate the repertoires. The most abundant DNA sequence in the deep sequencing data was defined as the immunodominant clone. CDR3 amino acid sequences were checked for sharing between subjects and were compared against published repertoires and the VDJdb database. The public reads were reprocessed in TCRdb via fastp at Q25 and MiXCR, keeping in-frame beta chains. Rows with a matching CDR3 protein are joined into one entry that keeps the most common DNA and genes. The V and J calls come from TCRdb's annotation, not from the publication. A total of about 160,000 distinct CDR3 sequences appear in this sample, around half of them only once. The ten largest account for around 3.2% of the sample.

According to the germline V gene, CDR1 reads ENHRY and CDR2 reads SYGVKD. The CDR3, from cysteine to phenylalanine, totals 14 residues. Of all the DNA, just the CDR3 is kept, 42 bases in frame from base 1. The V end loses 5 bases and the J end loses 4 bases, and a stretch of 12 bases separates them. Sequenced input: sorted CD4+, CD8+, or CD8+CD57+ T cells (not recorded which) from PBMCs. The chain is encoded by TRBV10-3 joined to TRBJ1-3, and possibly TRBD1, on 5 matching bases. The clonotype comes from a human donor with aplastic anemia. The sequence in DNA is TGTGCCATCAGTTACGGGGCAGCGGGAAACACCATATATTTT. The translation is CAISYGAAGNTIYF.